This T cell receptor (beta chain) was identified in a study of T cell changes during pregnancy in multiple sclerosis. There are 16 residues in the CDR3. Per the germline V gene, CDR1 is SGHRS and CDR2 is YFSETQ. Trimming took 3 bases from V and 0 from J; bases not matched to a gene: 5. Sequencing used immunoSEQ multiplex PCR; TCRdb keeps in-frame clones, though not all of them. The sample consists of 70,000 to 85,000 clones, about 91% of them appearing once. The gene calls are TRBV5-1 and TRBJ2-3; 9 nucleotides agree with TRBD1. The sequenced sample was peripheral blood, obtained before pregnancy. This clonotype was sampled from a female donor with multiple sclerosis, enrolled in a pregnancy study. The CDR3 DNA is TGCGCCAGCAGCTCGGAGGGGACAGGGAGCACAGATACGCAGTATTTT. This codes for CASSSEGTGSTDTQYF.